This T cell receptor beta chain was captured in a study of T-cell reconstitution after alpha-beta-depleted transplantation in children. Study observations and caveats: The main origin of T-cell counts and diversity one year after transplant was newly produced T cells. Several patients had high TCRbeta diversity at day 60; it came from surviving recipient T cells and thymic progenitors. Approximately two months post-transplant, alpha-beta T cells reportedly originated from several hundred expanded graft clones.

This clonotype was recorded a few times. What it binds is not known. Unique molecular identifiers were built into the TCRbeta library. MiXCR, applied by TCRdb to the PCR reads, yields one record per CDR3 protein. The sample contains about 830,000 distinct CDR3 sequences, roughly 15% of which appear only once. There are 13 residues in the CDR3. The V segment lost 2 bases and the J segment 7 bases; nucleotides outside the gene matches: 5. Germline V gives CDR1 GTSNPN, CDR2 SVGIG (reference sequence). V gene TRBV30 combines with J gene TRBJ2-4, with TRBD2 identical over 7 bases. This receptor was taken from a male patient younger than 18 who had a stem cell transplant for acute lymphoblastic leukemia, so the T cells may come from the graft donor. Specimen: PBMCs, mostly from graft donor cells, collected 360 days after TCRalphabeta/CD19-depleted stem cell transplant. The CDR3, as DNA: TGTGCCTGGAGTACTCTAGCGGACAACATTCAGTACTTC. Amino acids: CAWSTLADNIQYF. Using reference TRBV30 and TRBJ2-4 for the parts outside the CDR3, the full variable domain is SQTIHQWPATLVQPVGSPLSLECTVEGTSNPNLYWYRQAAGRGLQLLFYSVGIGQISSEVPQNLSASRPQDRQFILSSKKLLLSDSGFYLCAWSTLADNIQYFGAGTRLSVL.